The text below deals with one T cell receptor (beta chain). The target of this receptor is not known. The sample holds no much larger clone one base away, and base qualities are not on file. The data derive from a study of a mutant IDH1 vaccine in newly diagnosed glioma (dated by TCRdb to about 2021). At the level of the whole study: Vaccination started 4-6 weeks after radiotherapy alone, or was given together with temozolomide cycles in the groups whose treatment included chemotherapy. Of the approximately 35 treated patients, about 62% were male and approximately 38% were female, and the mean age was around 40 years. Prior to enrollment, standard therapy consisting of radiotherapy alone, temozolomide alone, or radiochemotherapy with temozolomide had been administered to patients, with the combination being received by most patients. The week-35 safety follow-up was designated visit V12, and the week-47 end of study was designated visit V13. Six visits were used for peripheral blood collection: V03 (baseline), V05, V07, V10, V12 and V13. For exploratory analyses, longitudinal TCRB deep sequencing was carried out in about 26 treated patients wherever samples were available. Broad study findings and their caveats: Selection of PBMC samples for TCRB deep sequencing was based on availability. Immune responses induced by the vaccine were seen in approximately 93% of patients across multiple MHC alleles. The authors stated that sample limitations prevented analyses of patient blood samples from being reproduced. Changes in the top peripheral T cell clonotypes picked up by TCRB sequencing did not appear to be linked to pseudoprogression.

The time point label on this specimen signifies: week 47, end of study. Every vaccine dose consisted of 300 ug of a 20-mer mutant IDH1 peptide in Montanide, administered subcutaneously together with topical imiquimod. Eight vaccinations were administered to patients in weeks 1, 3, 5, 7, 11, 15, 19 and 23, corresponding to visits V03 through V10. Donors had newly diagnosed WHO grade 3 or 4 IDH1-mutant astrocytomas with loss of nuclear ATRX. The samples were drawn from NOA16, a multicentre, single-arm, open-label phase I trial in Germany that tested a mutant IDH1 peptide vaccine in humans for the first time. Genomic DNA for TCRB sequencing was isolated from EDTA blood with the DNeasy Blood and Tissue Kit. The library came from the immunoSEQ multiplex PCR assay. Following the manufacturer's protocol, the hsTCRB Kit was used to amplify rearranged TCR beta chain sequences. Sequencing of TCRB libraries was carried out on an Illumina MiSeq. Per the authors' processing: The kit vendor's proprietary platform handled demultiplexing, trimming and gene mapping. Imported from immuneACCESS, the table was reduced by TCRdb to in-frame sequences with V and J called. These copies leave out some clones; in studies compared against another copy, an unresolved V gene accounts for under half, and the cause of the remainder is not known. V and J calls and clone size follow that table, whereas D and trimming were derived from the DNA. The sample contains about 50,000 clones, approximately 88% of them found a single time. The ten largest account for approximately 4.3% of the sample.

The CDR1 and CDR2 encoded by the germline V gene (reference sequence) are MNHEY and SMNVEV. The CDR3 runs 16 residues from the cysteine to the phenylalanine. The CDR3 DNA has 48 bases and is translated from base 1. Cut back by 2 bases and 3 bases, the V and J ends lie 17 bases apart. Here the chain combines TRBV27 and TRBJ2-7; TRBD2 is a weak D gene call, 5 bases matching. The receptor's source is a woman in her thirties with glioma. Some clones in this sample may be carry-over from other donors' samples. The starting material was PBMCs, obtained from a glioma patient whose treatment included an IDH1 peptide vaccine. The CDR3 is CASSLNWEKSGYEQYF. The nucleotide sequence reads as follows: TGTGCCAGCAGTTTAAATTGGGAGAAATCCGGCTACGAGCAGTACTTC.